The T cell receptor (beta chain) under discussion was sequenced for a study of cytotoxic CD8 clonotypes in ibrutinib-treated CLL. Repertoires were generated with immunoSEQ multiplex PCR, while TCRdb's copy carries only in-frame clones and drops some. Counted here are over 120,000 clones, 60% to 85% occurring once; the ten biggest clones make up 5.1%. Germline values: CDR1 LGHNA, CDR2 YNFKEQ. This CDR3 spans 14 amino acids. V was pared by 4 bases and J by 5 bases, with 6 bases of the junction left unmatched. V and J are TRBV4-2 and TRBJ2-5, with TRBD1 matching over 8 bases. The source of this sequence is a human donor with chronic lymphocytic leukemia. The specimen comprised PBMCs, sampled after 24 months of ibrutinib treatment. CDR3 region: CASSPTDRAETQYF. DNA for the CDR3: TGTGCCAGCAGCCCCACGGACAGGGCGGAGACCCAGTACTTC.